Presented here are 6 T cell receptor beta chains from one specimen sequenced in a study of ipilimumab plus nivolumab after autologous stem cell transplantation. Only in-frame clones appear in the TCRdb table, and some are missing; sequencing was by immunoSEQ multiplex PCR. The data contain 700 or so clones, about four fifths of them singletons. Sequenced material: PBMCs, taken in a trial of ipilimumab plus nivolumab as post-transplant consolidation. These receptors originate from a male donor with multiple myeloma.

The chain uses TRBV19 and TRBJ2-3; 10 bases align to TRBD2. V gave up 3 bases and J gave up 3 bases; unmatched junction bases: 12. Germline V lookup: CDR1 LNHDA, CDR2 SQIVND (reference sequence). The CDR3 covers 18 residues. The CDR3 loop is CASSIEGLAGAVTDTQYF. CDR3 nucleotide sequence: TGTGCCAGTAGTATTGAAGGCCTAGCGGGAGCCGTAACAGATACGCAGTATTTT.

This sequence joins TRBV5-6 and TRBJ2-3; D is possibly TRBD2 (6 bases). The V gene lost 2 bases and the J gene lost 6 bases, with 16 bases spanning the gap. The CDR3 is 15 amino acids. Germline lookup yields CDR1 SGHDT and CDR2 YYEEEE. The CDR3 loop is CASSFVFGGSDTQYF. In DNA form, the CDR3 reads TGTGCCAGCAGCTTCGTGTTTGGGGGGAGTGATACGCAGTATTTT.

This rearrangement joins TRBV6-1 to TRBJ2-5; D possibly corresponds to TRBD2 (6 bases). Germline V lookup: CDR1 MNHNS, CDR2 SASEGT. The CDR3 totals 15 residues. V lost 6 bases, J lost 2 bases, and 16 bases lay in between. The chain's CDR3 is CASREGLHRQETQYF. The CDR3, as DNA: TGTGCCAGCAGGGAGGGGTTACATCGACAAGAGACCCAGTACTTC.

The chain has TRBV7-6 and TRBJ2-3; D is ambiguous. Germline V CDR1 and CDR2: SGHVS, FNYEAQ. This CDR3 region has 15 residues. V was cut by 0 bases and J by 0 bases, with 7 bases left in between. The CDR3 loop is CASSLADGSTDTQYF. The CDR3 DNA is TGTGCCAGCAGCTTAGCCGACGGTAGCACAGATACGCAGTATTTT. Full variable domain (outside the CDR3, taken from reference TRBV7-6 and TRBJ2-3): GAGVSQSPRYKVTKRGQDVALRCDPISGHVSLYWYRQALGQGPEFLTYFNYEAQQDKSGLPNDRFSAERPEGSISTLTIQRTEQRDSAMYRCASSLADGSTDTQYFGPGTRLTVL.

The chain couples TRBV29-1 to TRBJ2-1, with D possibly TRBD1 on 6 matching bases. The CDR3 has 13 residues. Trimming cost V 4 bases and J 7 bases, with 14 bases left between them. The germline V gene has CDR1 SQVTM and CDR2 ANQGSEA. The chain's CDR3 is CSVVLQGKNEQFF. The CDR3 DNA sequence: TGCAGCGTTGTTCTCCAGGGGAAGAATGAGCAGTTCTTC.

The genes are TRBV10-2 and TRBJ2-7; 8 nucleotides agree with TRBD1. The CDR3 contains 16 residues. Germline V gene lookup returns CDR1 WSHSY and CDR2 SAAADI. The J segment lost 7 bases and the V segment lost 7 bases, leaving 18 bases of the junction unmatched. CDR3 DNA: TGCGCCAGCACCCAAACCGGGACAGGCTCTCTAGGGGAGCAGTACTTC. Its translation is CASTQTGTGSLGEQYF.